The 27 T cell receptor beta chains presented below share a single source sample, sequenced in a study of blood T cell repertoires in COVID-19. Produced via immunoSEQ multiplex PCR; TCRdb's table is partial and in-frame only. The sample records fewer than 130,000 clones, under 75% being singletons. The sequencing input was peripheral blood. Source of these receptors: a man older than 75 with acute or convalescent COVID-19.

CDR3 sequence: CASSQTASGTADEQFF. The CDR3 region has the DNA TGTGCCAGCAGCCAGACGGCTAGCGGGACCGCGGATGAGCAGTTCTTC. This rearrangement joins TRBV7-8 to TRBJ2-1; 9 bases align to TRBD2. This CDR3 comprises 16 residues. CDR1 SGHVS and CDR2 FQNEAQ come from the germline V gene. Germline trimming cut 5 bases from V and 8 bases from J; bases unmatched to any gene: 13.

Concerning this clone: At one of its ends the junction is not consistent with the germline gene, which may arise from a read error. Other DNA sequences in the same sample also yield this CDR3. V usage is TRBV13 and J usage is TRBJ2-7; perhaps TRBD2 as D (5 bases). The CDR3 spans 15 residues. The germline V gene encodes CDR1 PRHDT and CDR2 FYEKMQ (reference sequence). CDR3 DNA: TGTGCCAGCAGCTCAGGAGGAGACTCCCCCTACGAGCAGTATTTC. This translates into CASSSGGDSPYEQYF.

The chain combines TRBV6-5 with TRBJ2-7, with 8 nucleotides matching TRBD2. J gave up 5 bases and V 4 bases, and 7 bases lay outside the gene matches. Looked up from germline, CDR1 is MNHEY and CDR2 is SVGAGI. The CDR3 is 14 amino acids. The CDR3 region is CASSWTGGGNEQYF. The CDR3 DNA sequence: TGTGCCAGCAGTTGGACGGGAGGGGGAAACGAGCAGTACTTC.

The V gene is TRBV6-5, the J gene TRBJ1-2; a possible D gene is TRBD1 (5 bases). The germline gives CDR1 MNHEY, CDR2 SVGAGI. With 10 bases removed from V and 2 bases from J, the gap between germline ends came to 14 bases. The CDR3 sequence is 13 residues long. In DNA, the CDR3 is TGTGCCACTCTTCGGAGGGGAAACTATGGCTACACCTTC. This gives the protein CATLRRGNYGYTF.

This chain uses TRBV30 with TRBJ1-2, with D possibly matching TRBD1 (6 bases). The CDR3 is 12 amino acids. Germline V gene data show CDR1 as GTSNPN and CDR2 as SVGIG (reference sequence). Trimming cost V 5 bases and J 13 bases, with 20 bases left between them. This CDR3 reads CAWDITGLLSTF. The CDR3 nucleotides read TGTGCCTGGGATATAACAGGGTTGTTATCCACCTTC.

V is TRBV6-2 or TRBV6-3 and J is TRBJ2-1, with TRBD2 as a possible D gene (6 bases). Germline V gene sequence: CDR1 MNHEY, CDR2 SVGEGT. The CDR3 runs to 15 residues. V gave up 5 bases and J gave up 3 bases, with 14 bases separating them. The CDR3 spells CASSLASPLYNEQFF. CDR3 sequence (DNA): TGTGCCAGCAGTCTAGCGTCCCCTCTCTACAATGAGCAGTTCTTC.

This clone was detected only once. The chain has TRBV2 and TRBJ2-6; 8 nucleotides match TRBD2. This CDR3 is built from 19 residues. The junction had 10 bases not matched to a gene; V was cut back by 3 bases and J by 0 bases. Germline-derived CDR1 and CDR2 are SNHLY and FYNNEI. CDR3 protein: CASSEGLGSGSSGANVLTF. Written as DNA, the CDR3 is TGTGCCAGCAGTGAGGGGTTAGGAAGCGGGAGCTCTGGGGCCAACGTCCTGACTTTC.

V gene TRBV4-3 combines with J gene TRBJ2-1; TRBD2 matches at 10 bases. With 4 bases clipped from V and 3 bases from J, the junction kept 3 bases outside the gene matches. The CDR3 runs 15 residues. Germline assignment: CDR1 LGHNA and CDR2 YSLEER. DNA for the CDR3: TGCGCCAGCAGCCCCGGACTAGCGGTCTACAATGAGCAGTTCTTC. Encoded protein: CASSPGLAVYNEQFF.

The V call is TRBV5-8, the J call TRBJ2-1; 8 positions match TRBD2. CDR3 size: 15 residues. Germline lookup yields CDR1 SGHTS and CDR2 YDEGEE. V lost 2 bases and J lost 4; bases outside the gene matches: 5. CDR3 DNA: TGTGCCAGCAGCTTAGTAGGGACTAGTTACAATGAGCAGTTCTTC. Translation gives CASSLVGTSYNEQFF.

V and J are TRBV3-1 (or the pseudogene TRBV3-2) and TRBJ2-2; 9 bases line up with TRBD2. The trim removed 6 bases at V and 4 bases at J, leaving 3 bases unmatched. The germline V gene has CDR1 LGHDT and CDR2 YNNKEL (reference sequence). The CDR3 runs to 14 residues. CDR3: CASRTSGSTGELFF. CDR3 bases: TGTGCCAGCAGGACTAGCGGAAGCACCGGGGAGCTGTTTTTT.

This clone has just a few counts. The chain uses TRBV5-1 and TRBJ2-7, with TRBD1 as a possible D gene (5 bases). Germline CDR1 is SGHRS and CDR2 is YFSETQ. The V and J ends lost 6 bases and 6 bases respectively, with 19 bases between them. This CDR3 has 14 residues. The DNA of the CDR3 is TGCGCCAGCAAGCTGGGGCCCATGGATCTCGAGCAGTACTTC. Translated, it gives CASKLGPMDLEQYF. Full variable domain (outside the CDR3, taken from reference TRBV5-1 and TRBJ2-7): KAGVTQTPRYLIKTRGQQVTLSCSPISGHRSVSWYQQTPGQGLQFLFEYFSETQRNKGNFPGRFSGRQFSNSRSEMNVSTLELGDSALYLCASKLGPMDLEQYFGPGTRLTVT.

The chain uses TRBV5-1 and TRBJ2-3; the D gene is possibly TRBD1 (6 bases). Germline CDR1 reads SGHRS; CDR2 reads YFSETQ. With 0 bases removed from V and 2 bases from J, the gap between germline ends came to 13 bases. The CDR3 has 16 amino acids. The CDR3 spells CASSLAPDSATDTQYF. The CDR3 nucleotides are TGCGCCAGCAGCTTGGCCCCGGACAGTGCCACAGATACGCAGTATTTT.

The chain joins TRBV5-4 to TRBJ2-5; 8 bases map to TRBD1. From germline, CDR1 is SGHNT and CDR2 YYREEE (reference sequence). Germline trimming cut 3 bases from V and 5 bases from J; bases unmatched to any gene: 9. There are 15 residues in the CDR3. The CDR3 reads CASSWETGESETQYF. The CDR3 bases are TGTGCCAGCAGCTGGGAGACAGGGGAGTCGGAGACCCAGTACTTC.

The V and J genes are TRBV10-3 and TRBJ2-2; no firm D call. Trimming cost V 6 bases and J 8 bases, with 7 bases left between them. The germline gives CDR1 ENHRY, CDR2 SYGVKD. This CDR3 is 11 amino acids long. CDR3 nucleotide sequence: TGTGCCATCAGGAAGACAGGGGAGCTGTTTTTT. This sequence encodes CAIRKTGELFF.

This clone was detected only a few times. J is TRBJ1-1 and V is TRBV7-9; D is possibly TRBD1 (5 bases). This CDR3 is 13 amino acids long. The V gene's germline CDR1 is SEHNR and CDR2 FQNEAQ (reference sequence). V lost 6 bases and J 6 bases, leaving 14 bases between the germline ends. CDR3 sequence (DNA): TGTGCCAGCAGGCCAGCGGGGGATTCTGAAGCTTTCTTT. The encoded protein is CASRPAGDSEAFF.

The chain employs TRBV7-2 and TRBJ1-2; D gene unclear. The CDR3 totals 15 residues. The germline V gene has CDR1 SGHTA and CDR2 FQGNSA. Between the trimmed V and J ends, which lost 0 bases and 1 base, there was a span of 9 bases. The CDR3 DNA is TGTGCCAGCAGCTTAGCTCTGGGCAATAACTATGGCTACACCTTC. This translates into CASSLALGNNYGYTF.

The J gene is TRBJ2-5, the V gene TRBV14; D is ambiguous. The V end lost 4 bases, the J end lost 1 base, and 7 bases lay between the germline ends. The CDR3 extends over 13 amino acids. Germline V CDR1 and CDR2: SGHDN, FVKESK. The chain's CDR3 is CASSRSIQETQYF. The CDR3 coding sequence is TGTGCCAGCAGCCGCTCTATCCAAGAGACCCAGTACTTC. The full variable domain, completed using reference TRBV14 and TRBJ2-5, is EAGVTQFPSHSVIEKGQTVTLRCDPISGHDNLYWYRRVMGKEIKFLLHFVKESKQDESGMPNNRFLAERTGGTYSTLKVQPAELEDSGVYFCASSRSIQETQYFGPGTRLLVL.

The rearrangement uses TRBV4-1 and TRBJ2-1; 7 bases are shared with TRBD1. The CDR3 consists of 15 residues. V shed 4 bases, J shed 4 bases, and the junction held 7 bases outside the gene matches. Germline V gene sequence: CDR1 MGHRA, CDR2 YSYEKL. CDR3 in DNA: TGCGCCAGCAGCCGGACAGGAGAAAAATACAATGAGCAGTTCTTC. Translating gives CASSRTGEKYNEQFF.

This sequence joins TRBV9 and TRBJ2-7; maybe TRBD1 (6 bases). Between the trimmed V and J ends, which lost 4 bases and 5 bases, there was a span of 19 bases. Germline CDR1 and CDR2: SGDLS and YYNGEE. The CDR3 consists of 15 residues. The CDR3 loop is CASSPRGIEVHEQYF. In DNA, the CDR3 is TGTGCCAGCAGCCCCAGGGGAATCGAGGTCCACGAGCAGTACTTC.

In DNA, the CDR3 is TGTGCCAGCAGCGTCTCCTCGGGACTAGCGGGCCCCTACGAGCAGTACTTC. Translation gives CASSVSSGLAGPYEQYF. The chain employs TRBV9 and TRBJ2-7; 12 bases match TRBD2. V gave up 2 bases and J gave up 2 bases; unmatched junction bases: 8. The CDR3 length is 17 residues. The V gene's germline CDR1 is SGDLS and CDR2 YYNGEE.

V and J are TRBV2 and TRBJ2-7, with 9 bases that match TRBD2. The V gene end was trimmed by 6 bases and the J gene end by 6 bases; junction bases not matched to a gene: 6. This CDR3 is built from 13 residues. The germline gives CDR1 SNHLY, CDR2 FYNNEI. The CDR3 region has the DNA TGTGCCAGCAGCGCGGGAGGGCCAAGCGAGCAGTACTTC. It codes for CASSAGGPSEQYF.

The rearrangement uses TRBV7-6 and TRBJ2-2, with 7 bases identical to TRBD1. V shed 6 bases, J shed 4 bases, and the junction held 14 bases outside the gene matches. This CDR3 contains 17 residues. From germline, CDR1 is SGHVS and CDR2 FNYEAQ. The CDR3 region is CASSPGGPSRGTGELFF. DNA for the CDR3: TGTGCCAGCAGTCCAGGGGGTCCTTCTCGTGGCACCGGGGAGCTGTTTTTT.

A single count supports this clone. The J gene is TRBJ1-2, the V gene TRBV6-6; no firm D call. From germline, CDR1 is MNHNY and CDR2 SVGAGI (reference sequence). V was pared by 6 bases and J by 4 bases, with 12 bases between. The CDR3 is made up of 13 amino acids. The CDR3 protein is CASSPPGFYGYTF. The CDR3 coding sequence is TGTGCCAGCAGCCCTCCCGGGTTCTATGGCTACACCTTC.

V gene TRBV7-6 combines with J gene TRBJ2-1; possible D gene TRBD1, 5 bases. The CDR3 is 16 residues long. Germline V gene lookup returns CDR1 SGHVS and CDR2 FNYEAQ. The ends were cut back, 1 base at V and 3 bases at J, with 13 bases in the middle. CDR3 coding DNA: TGTGCCAGCAGCTTAGGTGGCAGGGATGACTACAATGAGCAGTTCTTC. Translation gives CASSLGGRDDYNEQFF.

The chain has TRBV28 and TRBJ1-2, with a possible D match to TRBD1 (6 bases). The V gene's germline CDR1 is MDHEN and CDR2 SYDVKM. There are 14 residues in the CDR3. V lost 2 bases and J 4 bases, leaving 11 bases between the germline ends. In nucleotides, the CDR3 is TGTGCCAGCAGTTTAGCCACAGGGATCTATGGCTACACCTTC. Translation gives CASSLATGIYGYTF.

This clone occurred once. The chain recombines TRBV7-2 with TRBJ2-3; D remains unclear. V gave up 5 bases and J gave up 3 bases, with 9 bases separating them. Per the germline V gene, CDR1 is SGHTA and CDR2 is FQGNSA. This CDR3 has 13 amino acids. The CDR3 coding sequence is TGTGCCAGCAGCCCCCGTCCGACAGATACGCAGTATTTT. This encodes CASSPRPTDTQYF.

The chain recombines TRBV12-3 or TRBV12-4 with TRBJ1-6, with a tentative D call TRBD1 (6 bases). This CDR3 spans 13 amino acids. V lost 3 bases, J lost 7 bases, and 7 bases lay in between. The DNA for the CDR3 is TGTGCCAGCAGTTTTCAGGGGAATTCACCCCTCCACTTT. This codes for CASSFQGNSPLHF.